This note documents a single T cell receptor beta chain sequence. Antigen specificity is unknown. The sample comes from a study of T cell repertoires in cytomegalovirus infection. Overall study context: Through public TCR beta signatures, both CMV infection and matching HLA type were indicated.

CDR3 length: 14 residues. V was shortened by 5 bases and J by 1 base, with 11 bases between the two germline ends. The germline V gene encodes CDR1 SGHNT and CDR2 YYREEE (reference sequence). MiXCR was run by TCRdb on the reads, yielding one entry per CDR3 protein. The profile covers 640,000 or so distinct CDR3 sequences, with around 31% appearing a single time and around a sixth taken by the ten largest. This sequence joins TRBV5-4 and TRBJ2-3, with D tentatively TRBD2 (5 bases). The receptor was derived from a human donor in good health (CMV status not recorded). Some clones in this sample may be carry-over from other donors' samples. Here the sequenced sample was cultured PBMCs, taken from culture after CMV antigen stimulation. The CDR3 DNA is TGTGCCAGCAGGAGCGGACCGGGCACAGATACGCAGTATTTT. This codes for CASRSGPGTDTQYF. Variable domain in full (rest from reference TRBV5-4 and TRBJ2-3): ETGVTQSPTHLIKTRGQQVTLRCSSQSGHNTVSWYQQALGQGPQFIFQYYREEENGRGNFPPRFSGLQFPNYSSELNVNALELDDSALYLCASRSGPGTDTQYFGPGTRLTVL.